Each of the 21 T cell receptor beta chains below was sequenced from the same sample in a study of beta chain features in type 1 diabetes. Points from the study as a whole: Shortening that was moderate but significant affected the TCRB CDR3s of Type 1 diabetes patients in all four CD4+ subsets.

The antigens these receptors bind are not known. The entirety of the isolated RNA underwent reverse transcription, so expressed TCRB transcripts were sequenced. Produced via immunoSEQ multiplex PCR; TCRdb's table is partial and in-frame only. The sample carries about 120,000 clones, less than 20% recorded once. The sequenced sample was central memory CD4+ T cells from blood. Receptors were obtained from a man between 25 and 39 years old with type 1 diabetes.

The chain carries TRBV28 and TRBJ1-6; perhaps TRBD1 as D (6 bases). The germline V gene encodes CDR1 MDHEN and CDR2 SYDVKM. The CDR3 has 14 residues. V lost 6 bases and J lost 10, with 16 bases in between. Written as DNA, the CDR3 is TGTGCCAGCAGAAATCCAGGGGAAGGATCACCCCTCCACTTT. Protein: CASRNPGEGSPLHF.

This chain joins TRBV25-1 and TRBJ2-5, with 7 bases fitting TRBD2. CDR1 MGHDK and CDR2 SYGVNS come from the germline V gene. CDR3 length: 14 amino acids. The V and J ends lost 5 bases and 3 bases, in that order; junction bases with no gene match: 6. As DNA, the CDR3 is TGTGCCAGCAGTCCCTGGGGAGGGGAAGAGACCCAGTACTTC. Encoded protein: CASSPWGGEETQYF.

This clone was observed a few times. The sample carries other DNA sequences with the same CDR3. The chain couples TRBV7-9 to TRBJ2-5, with 7 positions matching TRBD1. The length of the CDR3 is 13 residues. Germline V gives CDR1 SEHNR, CDR2 FQNEAQ (reference sequence). J gave up 4 bases and V 5 bases, and 4 bases lay outside the gene matches. CDR3 DNA sequence: TGTGCCAGCAGCCCTCGACAGGGAGAGACCCAGTACTTC. Encoded protein: CASSPRQGETQYF.

This clone was observed at least ten times. The genes are TRBV11-2 and TRBJ2-1; TRBD2 agrees at 9 bases. The trim removed 2 bases at V and 10 bases at J, leaving 9 bases unmatched. Germline loops: CDR1 SGHAT, CDR2 FQNNGV. The CDR3 has 15 residues. The CDR3 loop is CASSLQSGGPQEQFF. The CDR3 DNA sequence: TGTGCCAGCAGCTTACAGAGCGGGGGGCCCCAGGAGCAGTTCTTC.

The DNA of the CDR3 is TGTGCCAGCTCACCAGAAGCCTATGGCTACACCTTC. Translation: CASSPEAYGYTF. The gene calls are TRBV18 and TRBJ1-2; the D is unclear. CDR1 is KGHSH and CDR2 is LQKENI in the germline V gene. Trimming took off 2 bases at V and 4 bases at J, with 5 bases between the two ends. The CDR3 has 12 residues.

This clone has a handful of counts. This chain connects TRBV5-1 to TRBJ2-1; 10 nucleotides align to TRBD1. The CDR3 runs 15 residues. V shed 7 bases and J 8 bases; nucleotides not matched to a gene: 12. In germline, CDR1 is SGHRS, CDR2 YFSETQ. The CDR3 DNA follows: TGCGCCAGCCGAGGGTGGGACAGGGGAAGAGATGAGCAGTTCTTC. Amino acids: CASRGWDRGRDEQFF.

This sequence joins TRBV6-5 and TRBJ2-5; D is uncertain. Germline lookup yields CDR1 MNHEY and CDR2 SVGAGI. V lost 2 bases, J lost 5 bases, and 6 bases lay in between. The CDR3 has 12 residues. CDR3 amino acids: CASSYGVETQYF. CDR3 sequence (DNA): TGTGCCAGCAGTTACGGGGTGGAGACCCAGTACTTC.

This clone occurred a few times. This chain uses TRBV29-1 with TRBJ1-2; TRBD1 matches 10 bases. The CDR3 loop spans 14 amino acids. Germline V CDR1 and CDR2: SQVTM, ANQGSEA. J lost 8 bases, V lost 6 bases, and 12 bases had no gene match. CDR3 DNA sequence: TGCAGCGTCGACTGGGACAGGGGTCCCGAGGGCTACACCTTC. This sequence encodes CSVDWDRGPEGYTF.

This clone was seen many times. The chain uses TRBV2 and TRBJ1-6, with TRBD1 matching over 10 bases. Germline-derived CDR1 and CDR2 are SNHLY and FYNNEI. The CDR3 covers 14 residues. V shed 7 bases and J 9 bases; nucleotides not matched to a gene: 6. The CDR3 loop reads CASNPGQGFSPLHF. CDR3 in DNA: TGTGCCAGCAATCCGGGACAGGGGTTTTCACCCCTCCACTTT.

The table lists this clone with a few counts. The chain recombines TRBV11-2 with TRBJ2-3; D assignment may be TRBD1 or TRBD2 (5 bases each). V lost 7 bases, J lost 8 bases, and 16 bases lay in between. Looked up from germline, CDR1 is SGHAT and CDR2 is FQNNGV. The CDR3 contains 13 residues. Here the CDR3 DNA reads TGTGCCAGCACCGAATGGGACGAGGGTACGCAGTATTTT. Its translation: CASTEWDEGTQYF. The full variable domain, its missing parts supplied by reference TRBV11-2 and TRBJ2-3, is EAGVAQSPRYKIIEKRQSVAFWCNPISGHATLYWYQQILGQGPKLLIQFQNNGVVDDSQLPKDRFSAERLKGVDSTLKIQPAKLEDSAVYLCASTEWDEGTQYFGPGTRLTVL.

This clone was recorded a few times. This rearrangement joins TRBV2 to TRBJ1-6; D unresolved. The V gene's germline CDR1 is SNHLY and CDR2 FYNNEI. CDR3 length equals 11 residues. The V end was cut by 7 bases, the J end by 10 bases, with 8 bases between. This CDR3 reads CASTGDSPLHF. CDR3 DNA: TGTGCCAGCACCGGAGACTCACCCCTCCACTTT.

This clone has a handful of counts. Other nucleotide sequences from this sample produce the same CDR3. V usage is TRBV5-6 and J usage is TRBJ1-1; D is uncertain. The CDR3 totals 13 residues. Trimming removed 0 bases from V and 1 base from J, with 4 bases in between. Germline values: CDR1 SGHDT, CDR2 YYEEEE. This CDR3 reads CASSLAPNTEAFF. Written as DNA, the CDR3 is TGTGCCAGCAGCTTGGCGCCGAACACTGAAGCTTTCTTT.

The V gene is TRBV29-1, the J gene TRBJ1-2, with a weak D call TRBD1 (5 bases). Germline values: CDR1 SQVTM, CDR2 ANQGSEA. This CDR3 is built from 13 residues. V was shortened by 3 bases and J by 2 bases, with 10 bases between the two germline ends. CDR3 amino acids: CSVDAGTNYGYTF. The CDR3 bases are TGCAGCGTTGATGCAGGGACCAACTATGGCTACACCTTC.

The chain links TRBV2 to TRBJ2-3; 7 bases line up with TRBD2. The V gene's germline CDR1 is SNHLY and CDR2 FYNNEI. CDR3 length equals 16 residues. The V and J ends lost 6 bases and 1 base, in that order; junction bases with no gene match: 10. The CDR3 sequence: CASRRGLSGGTDTQYF. In DNA, the CDR3 is TGTGCCAGCAGGAGGGGATTAAGCGGGGGCACAGATACGCAGTATTTT.

This clone has only a few counts. V and J are TRBV10-3 and TRBJ1-2; 9 nucleotides match TRBD1. The CDR3 is 13 residues long. CDR1 is ENHRY, CDR2 SYGVKD, per germline. The junction had 7 bases not matched to a gene; V was cut back by 8 bases and J by 6 bases. For the CDR3, the DNA is TGTGCCATCTCGGGACAGGGTTTCGATGGCTACACCTTC. Protein sequence: CAISGQGFDGYTF.

The genes are TRBV15 and TRBJ1-4, with D unresolved. V was pared by 0 bases and J by 7 bases, with 0 bases between. The germline V gene has CDR1 LNHNV and CDR2 YYDKDF (reference sequence). The CDR3 runs to 11 residues. CDR3 amino acids: CATSRDEKLFF. For the CDR3, the DNA is TGTGCCACCAGCAGAGATGAAAAACTGTTTTTT.

The CDR3 nucleotides are TGTGCCAGCAGCCGTGAACTAGCGGGGTTGGCAGAGACCCAGTACTTC. This encodes CASSRELAGLAETQYF. The V and J genes are TRBV7-2 and TRBJ2-5, with 10 bases that match TRBD2. V dropped 5 bases and J dropped 4; count of bases not matched to a gene: 10. This CDR3 has 16 residues. Per the germline V gene, CDR1 is SGHTA and CDR2 is FQGNSA. The variable domain in full, with the rest retrieved from reference TRBV7-2 and TRBJ2-5, is GAGVSQSPSNKVTEKGKDVELRCDPISGHTALYWYRQSLGQGLEFLIYFQGNSAPDKSGLPSDRFSAERTGGSVSTLTIQRTQQEDSAVYLCASSRELAGLAETQYFGPGTRLLVL.

This clone occurred many times. The chain recombines TRBV29-1 with TRBJ1-4, with a tentative D call TRBD1 (6 bases). The CDR3 runs to 11 residues. From germline, CDR1 is SQVTM and CDR2 ANQGSEA. Deletions cut 6 bases from V and 6 bases from J, with 8 bases between. The CDR3 sequence is CSVQGYEKLFF. In DNA, the CDR3 is TGCAGCGTCCAGGGGTATGAAAAACTGTTTTTT.

V usage is TRBV27 and J usage is TRBJ2-3; unclear D gene. Trimming removed 1 base from V and 6 bases from J, with 8 bases in between. The CDR3 extends over 13 amino acids. From germline, CDR1 is MNHEY and CDR2 SMNVEV (reference sequence). The CDR3 region has the DNA TGTGCCAGCAGTTTATTAGCCGGGGATACGCAGTATTTT. Its translation is CASSLLAGDTQYF.

A few counts support this clone. This chain connects TRBV9 to TRBJ1-2, with TRBD1 identical over 7 bases. V lost 3 bases to trimming and J lost 4 bases; unmatched junction nucleotides: 6. The CDR3 length is 14 residues. Germline CDR1 SGDLS, CDR2 YYNGEE. The CDR3 sequence: CASSAQGTAYGYTF. CDR3 bases: TGTGCCAGCAGCGCCCAAGGGACAGCCTATGGCTACACCTTC.

The rearrangement links TRBV4-3 to TRBJ1-5, with D hard to call. The CDR3 covers 13 residues. The germline V gene has CDR1 LGHNA and CDR2 YSLEER. Between the trimmed V and J ends, which lost 1 base and 6 bases, there was a span of 7 bases. In DNA form, the CDR3 reads TGCGCCAGCAGCCAAGGGCTCGGTCAGCCCCAGCATTTT. Amino acid sequence: CASSQGLGQPQHF.